Sequencing of this T cell receptor beta chain was carried out in a study of T cell responses to AZD1222 COVID-19 vaccine (dated by TCRdb to the early 2020s). Regarding the research as a whole: TCR sequencing covered 230 or so trial participants: 207 given two doses of AZD1222 and about 26 given two doses of MenACWY control vaccine. Enrollment into the trials was organized by age into subgroups of 18-55, 56-69 and 70-plus years, and those subgroups contained about 150, 27 and 61 TCR-sequenced participants, respectively.

Reading from cysteine to phenylalanine, the CDR3 counts 13 amino acids. Here the CDR3 DNA is all that survives: 39 bases in frame from base 1. A distance of 6 bases separates the germline ends of V and J, which lose 5 bases and 1 base respectively. The germline V gene specifies MNHEY as CDR1 and SVGAGI as CDR2. The meaning of the sample's time point label: about 28 days (+/-7) after the second vaccine dose. AZD1222 recipients with second doses at about 4 weeks or about 12 weeks were pooled, because spike-specific TCR depth and breadth did not differ between schedules. The vaccinee samples were drawn from two UK trials, COV001 and COV002, one of which was a single-blind randomized controlled phase 2/3 trial testing AZD1222 (ChAdOx1 nCoV-19) in healthy adults. For TCRbeta chain sequencing, PBMC samples from trial participants were taken at day 0 and at day 28 after the second dose. On the study overall, not on this receptor specifically: Vaccine-associated CD4 TCRs spanned the whole spike protein, with dominant responses in regions 160-218 and 743-854. Because no day 14 peak-response samples were available, repertoires were characterized only after the peak T cell response. A significant rise in spike-specific TCR breadth and depth was observed after two AZD1222 doses relative to day 0 and relative to MenACWY recipients. Epitopes outside the regions mutated in the B.1.351 and B.1.1.7 variants were reportedly recognized by nearly half of the unique spike-specific TCRs. Participants were mostly white British, with more females than males. The authors suggested clonal diversity may have been underestimated. Conclusions about previously exposed vaccinees were limited because only a handful of AZD1222 recipients were SARS-CoV-2 seropositive at baseline. The 56-69-year group was small, and its depth increase did not reach significance, likely because of low power.

As for this clone: Its antigen remains unidentified. Per-nucleotide qualities are absent, and no much larger clonotype sits a single base away.

The CDR3 regions of human TCRbeta chains were subjected to immunosequencing. As for the original processing: Repertoire TCRs were checked for matches against a reference library of SARS-CoV-2-specific TCRs that had been generated using the MIRA antigen-specificity platform. Breadth meant the fraction of unique TCRs that were SARS-CoV-2-associated, whereas depth meant the fraction of total T cells that were SARS-CoV-2-associated. Each spike-specific TCR was assigned to its reactive spike region and to a CD4 or CD8 class using the MIRA data. Log10-transformed breadth and depth values were compared by one-way ANOVA with Sidak's multiple comparisons tests. The immuneACCESS repertoire file appears here via TCRdb, limited to in-frame rearrangements. These files lack a portion of the clones; in checked studies, under half of the deficit traces to unresolved V genes, and the cause of the others is not known. V, J and clone size are taken as reported in that table, and D and trimming were inferred from the DNA itself. The sample data list about 130,000 clones, and approximately 91% of these were observed just once. The ten largest make up around 5% of the sample.

The source of this sequence is an adult who received the AZD1222 COVID-19 vaccine. The source material was peripheral blood, sampled 28 days after the second AZD1222 dose. The sequence joins TRBV6-5 to TRBJ1-3; the D gene is perhaps TRBD1, on 5 matching bases. The DNA sequence follows: TGTGCCAGCAGTCAGGGTTCTGGAAACACCATATATTTT. The translation is CASSQGSGNTIYF.